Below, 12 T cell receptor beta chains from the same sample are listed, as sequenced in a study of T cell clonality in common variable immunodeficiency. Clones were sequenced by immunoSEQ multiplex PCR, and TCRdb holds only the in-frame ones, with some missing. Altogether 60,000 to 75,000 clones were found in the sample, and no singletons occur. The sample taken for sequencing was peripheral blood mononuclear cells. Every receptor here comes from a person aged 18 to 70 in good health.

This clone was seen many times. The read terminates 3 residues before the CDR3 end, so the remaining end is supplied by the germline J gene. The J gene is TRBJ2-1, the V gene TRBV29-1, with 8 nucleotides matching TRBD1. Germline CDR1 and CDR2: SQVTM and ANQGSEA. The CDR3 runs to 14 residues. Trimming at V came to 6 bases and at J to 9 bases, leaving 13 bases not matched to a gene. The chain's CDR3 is CSVERATGEAEQFF. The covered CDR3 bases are TGCAGCGTCGAACGGGCGACAGGGGAGGCTGAG.

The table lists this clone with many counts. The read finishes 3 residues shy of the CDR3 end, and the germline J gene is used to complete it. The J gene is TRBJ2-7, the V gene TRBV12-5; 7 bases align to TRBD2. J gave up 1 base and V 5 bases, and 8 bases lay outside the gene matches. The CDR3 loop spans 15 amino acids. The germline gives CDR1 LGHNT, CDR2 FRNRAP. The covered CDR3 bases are TGTGCTAGTGGTGATCTAGCGGCCCTTTCCTACGAG. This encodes CASGDLAALSYE. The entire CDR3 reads CASGDLAALSYEQYF.

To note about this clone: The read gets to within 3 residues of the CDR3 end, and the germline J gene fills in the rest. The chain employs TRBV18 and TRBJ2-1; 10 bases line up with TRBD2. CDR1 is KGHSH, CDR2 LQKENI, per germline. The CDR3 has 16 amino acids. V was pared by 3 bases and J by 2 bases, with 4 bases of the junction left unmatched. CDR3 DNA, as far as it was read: TGTGCCAGCTCACCGGGGACTAGCGTCCCCTACAATGAG. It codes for CASSPGTSVPYNE. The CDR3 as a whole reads CASSPGTSVPYNEQFF. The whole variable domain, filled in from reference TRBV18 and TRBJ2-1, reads NAGVMQNPRHLVRRRGQEARLRCSPMKGHSHVYWYRQLPEEGLKFMVYLQKENIIDESGMPKERFSAEFPKEGPSILRIQQVVRGDSAAYFCASSPGTSVPYNEQFFGPGTRLTVL.

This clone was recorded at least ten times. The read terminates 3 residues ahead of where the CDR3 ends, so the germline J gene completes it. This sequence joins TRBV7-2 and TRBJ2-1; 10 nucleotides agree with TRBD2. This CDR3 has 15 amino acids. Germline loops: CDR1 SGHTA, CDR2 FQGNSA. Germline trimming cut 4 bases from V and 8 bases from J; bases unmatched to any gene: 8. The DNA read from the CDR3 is TGTGCCAGCAGCTCACCAACTAGCGGGACGGATGAG. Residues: CASSSPTSGTDE. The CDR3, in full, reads CASSSPTSGTDEQFF.

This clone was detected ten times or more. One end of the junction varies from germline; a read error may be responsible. CDR3 region: CASSQDSVFGEAFF. Incomplete CDR3 DNA: TGCGCCAGCAGCCAAGACTCGGTGTTTGGTGAA. The chain is built from TRBV4-2 and TRBJ1-1; D is unresolved. The read ends 3 residues early relative to the CDR3; the germline J gene fills the gap. Germline V lookup: CDR1 LGHNA, CDR2 YNFKEQ. CDR3 length: 14 residues.

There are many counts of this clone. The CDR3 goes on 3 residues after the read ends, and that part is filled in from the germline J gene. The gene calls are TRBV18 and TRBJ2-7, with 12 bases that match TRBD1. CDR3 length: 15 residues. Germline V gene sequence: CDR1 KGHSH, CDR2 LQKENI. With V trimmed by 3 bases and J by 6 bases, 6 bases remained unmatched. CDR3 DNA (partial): TGTGCCAGCTCACCGGGCCGGGACAGGGGGCGCGAG. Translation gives CASSPGRDRGRE. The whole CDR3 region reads CASSPGRDRGREQYF.

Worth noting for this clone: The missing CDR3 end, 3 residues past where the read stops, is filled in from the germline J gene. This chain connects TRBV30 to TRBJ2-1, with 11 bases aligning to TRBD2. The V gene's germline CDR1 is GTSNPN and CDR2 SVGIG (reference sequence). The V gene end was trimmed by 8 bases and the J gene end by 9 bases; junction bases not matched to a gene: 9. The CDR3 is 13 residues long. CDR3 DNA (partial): TGTGCCGAAACTAGCGGGAGTAGTCCTGAG. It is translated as CAETSGSSPE. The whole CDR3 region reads CAETSGSSPEQFF.

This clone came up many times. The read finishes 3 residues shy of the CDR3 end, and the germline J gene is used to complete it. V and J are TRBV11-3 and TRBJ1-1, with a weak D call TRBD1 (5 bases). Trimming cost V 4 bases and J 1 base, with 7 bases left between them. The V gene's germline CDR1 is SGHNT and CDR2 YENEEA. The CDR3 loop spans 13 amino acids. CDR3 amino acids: CASSWGGNTEAFF. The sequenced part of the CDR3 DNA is TGTGCCAGCAGCTGGGGGGGGAACACTGAA.

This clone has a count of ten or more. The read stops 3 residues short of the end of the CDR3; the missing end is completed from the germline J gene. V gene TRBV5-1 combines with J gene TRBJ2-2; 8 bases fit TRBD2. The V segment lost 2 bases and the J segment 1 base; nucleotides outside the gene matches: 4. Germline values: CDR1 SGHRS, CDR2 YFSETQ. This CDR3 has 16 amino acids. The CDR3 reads CASSFPSGRNTGELFF. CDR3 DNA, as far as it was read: TGCGCCAGCAGCTTCCCGAGCGGGAGGAACACCGGGGAG. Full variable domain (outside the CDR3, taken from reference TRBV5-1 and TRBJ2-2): KAGVTQTPRYLIKTRGQQVTLSCSPISGHRSVSWYQQTPGQGLQFLFEYFSETQRNKGNFPGRFSGRQFSNSRSEMNVSTLELGDSALYLCASSFPSGRNTGELFFGEGSRLTVL.

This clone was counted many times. CDR3: CASSLRDYGNNEQFF. CDR3 DNA (partial): TGTGCCAGCAGCTTGCGTGACTACGGGAACAATGAG. V gene TRBV5-6 combines with J gene TRBJ2-1, with a possible D match to TRBD2 (5 bases). The CDR3 end lies 3 residues beyond the end of the read and is filled in from the germline J gene. The CDR3 length is 15 residues. Germline CDR1 and CDR2: SGHDT and YYEEEE. Trimming stripped 1 base from V and 5 bases from J, with 13 bases between.

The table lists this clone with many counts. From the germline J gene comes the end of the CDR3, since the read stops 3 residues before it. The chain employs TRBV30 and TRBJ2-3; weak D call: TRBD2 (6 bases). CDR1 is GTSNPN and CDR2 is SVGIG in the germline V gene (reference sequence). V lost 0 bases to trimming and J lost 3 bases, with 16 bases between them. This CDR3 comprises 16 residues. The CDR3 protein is CAWSVLGGSGTDTQYF. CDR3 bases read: TGTGCCTGGAGTGTACTAGGAGGGAGCGGAACAGATACG.

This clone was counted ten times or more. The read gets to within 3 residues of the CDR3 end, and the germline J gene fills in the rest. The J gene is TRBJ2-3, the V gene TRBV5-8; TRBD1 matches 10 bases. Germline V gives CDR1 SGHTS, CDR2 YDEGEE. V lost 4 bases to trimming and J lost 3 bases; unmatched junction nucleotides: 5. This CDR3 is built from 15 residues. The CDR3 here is CASSQGQGRTDTQYF. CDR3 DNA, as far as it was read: TGTGCCAGCAGCCAGGGACAGGGGAGGACAGATACG.